One and the same sample provided the 32 T cell receptor beta chains below, sequenced in a study of cytotoxic CD8 clonotypes in ibrutinib-treated CLL. Produced via immunoSEQ multiplex PCR; TCRdb's table is partial and in-frame only. The data show 65,000 to 95,000 clones, around 83% seen once. The source material was PBMCs, sampled before ibrutinib treatment. The origin of the receptors is a human donor with chronic lymphocytic leukemia.

As to this clone: Sequence at one end of the junction differs from germline and may be a read error. The gene calls are TRBV4-3 and TRBJ1-1; D unresolved. CDR3 length equals 12 residues. Germline lookup yields CDR1 LGHNA and CDR2 YSLEER. The CDR3 coding sequence is TGCGCCAGTAGCCAAGATTCTAGTGGCGCTTTCTTT. This codes for CASSQDSSGAFF.

The chain uses TRBV6-5 and TRBJ1-1; D may be TRBD1 (6 bases). The CDR3 consists of 14 residues. The germline V and J ends were trimmed by 2 bases and 5 bases, with 12 bases remaining between them. Germline V gene sequence: CDR1 MNHEY, CDR2 SVGAGI. The CDR3 nucleotides read TGTGCCAGCAGTTACCGGGACACTAGTACTGAAGCTTTCTTT. This encodes CASSYRDTSTEAFF.

The genes are TRBV27 and TRBJ2-7; 13 nucleotides line up with TRBD2. The germline V gene has CDR1 MNHEY and CDR2 SMNVEV (reference sequence). The CDR3 runs 15 residues. The ends lost 6 bases at V and 4 bases at J; junction bases unmatched: 6. The CDR3 spells CASSLTSGRWYEQYF. CDR3 coding DNA: TGTGCCAGCAGCCTGACTAGCGGGAGGTGGTACGAGCAGTACTTC.

This chain uses TRBV19 with TRBJ2-7, with 9 bases aligning to TRBD2. The junction had 8 bases not matched to a gene; V was cut back by 5 bases and J by 3 bases. The CDR3 has 15 amino acids. The germline CDR1 and CDR2 sequences are LNHDA and SQIVND (reference sequence). CDR3 coding DNA: TGTGCCAGTAGTGAGGGACTAGCTGGAGACTACGAGCAGTACTTC. Its translation is CASSEGLAGDYEQYF.

The J gene is TRBJ2-2, the V gene TRBV6-5; D not certain. CDR1 is MNHEY and CDR2 is SVGAGI in the germline V gene. The CDR3 is 15 amino acids. V lost 0 bases and J 3 bases, leaving 8 bases between the germline ends. CDR3: CASSYSRRDTGELFF. The CDR3 nucleotides are TGTGCCAGCAGTTACTCTAGACGGGACACCGGGGAGCTGTTTTTT.

The V gene is TRBV5-4, the J gene TRBJ1-1; perhaps TRBD1 as D (6 bases). CDR1 SGHNT and CDR2 YYREEE come from the germline V gene (reference sequence). This CDR3 has 12 amino acids. The V end lost 10 bases, the J end lost 6 bases, and 16 bases lay between the germline ends. The CDR3 region has the DNA TGTGCCTCACGAGGGGGAAGGGCTGAAGCTTTCTTT. Encoded protein: CASRGGRAEAFF.

The chain recombines TRBV7-9 with TRBJ2-7; D possibly matches TRBD1 or TRBD2 (5 bases each). Trimming shortened V by 2 bases and J by 3 bases, and 17 bases separated the two germline ends. Germline values: CDR1 SEHNR, CDR2 FQNEAQ (reference sequence). CDR3 length: 16 amino acids. CDR3 in DNA: TGTGCCAGCAGCTTATTCCGGGGCAGGGCCCTCTACGAGCAGTACTTC. Its protein is CASSLFRGRALYEQYF.

The chain has TRBV6-6 and TRBJ2-1, with D uncertain. The V gene's germline CDR1 is MNHNY and CDR2 SVGAGI (reference sequence). V lost 5 bases and J lost 0, with 14 bases in between. CDR3 length equals 16 residues. As DNA, the CDR3 is TGTGCCAGCAGTGGGGATTGGATAAGCTCCTACAATGAGCAGTTCTTC. It codes for CASSGDWISSYNEQFF.

The chain's CDR3 is CATEYNEQFF. The CDR3 DNA reads as TGTGCCACCGAATACAATGAGCAGTTCTTC. The chain joins TRBV28 to TRBJ2-1; D not certain. This CDR3 is 10 amino acids long. Deletions cut 10 bases from V and 4 bases from J, with 5 bases between. The V gene's germline CDR1 is MDHEN and CDR2 SYDVKM.

The V gene is TRBV5-1, the J gene TRBJ2-7, with unresolved D. The length of the CDR3 is 11 residues. The V end was cut by 4 bases, the J end by 6 bases, with 8 bases between. Per the germline V gene, CDR1 is SGHRS and CDR2 is YFSETQ. CDR3 sequence: CASSTTSEQYF. Written as DNA, the CDR3 is TGCGCCAGCAGCACCACCTCCGAGCAGTACTTC.

The CDR3 reads CASSEQATNEKLFF. The CDR3 DNA follows: TGTGCCAGCAGTGAGCAGGCAACTAATGAAAAACTGTTTTTT. This sequence joins TRBV9 and TRBJ1-4; D is ambiguous. Germline loops: CDR1 SGDLS, CDR2 YYNGEE. The CDR3 has 14 amino acids. V gave up 5 bases and J gave up 0 bases, with 8 bases separating them.

The chain joins TRBV10-3 to TRBJ2-7, with 8 bases aligning to TRBD1. After removal of 7 bases from V and 2 bases from J, the junction contained 4 bases not matched to a gene. Per germline, CDR1 ENHRY and CDR2 SYGVKD. The CDR3 runs to 13 residues. The CDR3 DNA reads TGTGCCATCATCGGACAGGGAGCCTACGAGCAGTACTTC. Protein: CAIIGQGAYEQYF.

The CDR3 nucleotides are TGTGCCAGCAGTGATATCTGGGACACCTCAGATACGCAGTATTTT. Protein product: CASSDIWDTSDTQYF. The V call is TRBV6-1, the J call TRBJ2-3, with D possibly matching TRBD1 (6 bases). V lost 3 bases and J lost 4, with 14 bases in between. The CDR3 has 15 residues. Germline V CDR1 and CDR2: MNHNS, SASEGT.

This chain connects TRBV5-1 to TRBJ2-7; 8 positions match TRBD2. The CDR3 extends over 16 amino acids. V lost 3 bases, J lost 5 bases, and 13 bases stayed unmatched. Germline V gene data show CDR1 as SGHRS and CDR2 as YFSETQ. CDR3 residues: CASSWRGSGKEDEQYF. The CDR3 DNA is TGCGCCAGCAGCTGGAGGGGTAGCGGGAAAGAAGACGAGCAGTACTTC.

The chain is built from TRBV7-9 and TRBJ1-4; the match to TRBD1 covers 9 bases. The CDR3 has 17 amino acids. The junction had 14 bases not matched to a gene; V was cut back by 5 bases and J by 7 bases. Per the germline V gene, CDR1 is SEHNR and CDR2 is FQNEAQ (reference sequence). CDR3 coding DNA: TGTGCCAGCAGCCCCAGGATTTGGACAGGGGCAGGTGAAAAACTGTTTTTT. It codes for CASSPRIWTGAGEKLFF. Filled out from reference TRBV7-9 and TRBJ1-4, the complete variable domain reads DTGVSQNPRHKITKRGQNVTFRCDPISEHNRLYWYRQTLGQGPEFLTYFQNEAQLEKSRLLSDRFSAERPKGSFSTLEIQRTEQGDSAMYLCASSPRIWTGAGEKLFFGSGTQLSVL.

The CDR3 nucleotides read TGCGCCAGCAGACAGGGGACGGTGATTCAGCCCCAGCATTTT. This gives the protein CASRQGTVIQPQHF. J is TRBJ1-5 and V is TRBV10-1; 7 bases are a match to TRBD1. The CDR3 length is 14 residues. V trimming: 6 bases; J trimming: 6 bases; junction bases outside the gene matches: 8. Germline-derived CDR1 and CDR2 are WNHNN and SYGVQD (reference sequence).

V gene TRBV9 combines with J gene TRBJ1-1; D gene unclear. Trimming removed 0 bases from V and 0 bases from J, with 6 bases in between. Germline V CDR1 and CDR2: SGDLS, YYNGEE. The CDR3 length is 14 residues. The chain's CDR3 is CASSVGQMNTEAFF. DNA of the CDR3: TGTGCCAGCAGCGTAGGACAAATGAACACTGAAGCTTTCTTT.

This chain connects TRBV5-6 to TRBJ2-5; D gene unclear. The CDR3 spans 15 residues. The V end was cut by 0 bases, the J end by 3 bases, with 12 bases between. Germline V gene sequence: CDR1 SGHDT, CDR2 YYEEEE. Here the CDR3 DNA reads TGTGCCAGCAGCTTGGCGCGGACCAACAAAGAGACCCAGTACTTC. Protein: CASSLARTNKETQYF.

The V and J genes are TRBV5-1 and TRBJ1-1; the match to TRBD1 covers 9 bases. The CDR3 covers 14 residues. Germline V gene sequence: CDR1 SGHRS, CDR2 YFSETQ. V gave up 4 bases and J gave up 5 bases; unmatched junction bases: 6. CDR3: CASSLSGTGTEAFF. The CDR3 DNA reads as TGCGCCAGCAGCCTCTCCGGGACAGGGACTGAAGCTTTCTTT. Using reference TRBV5-1 and TRBJ1-1 for the parts outside the CDR3, the full variable domain is KAGVTQTPRYLIKTRGQQVTLSCSPISGHRSVSWYQQTPGQGLQFLFEYFSETQRNKGNFPGRFSGRQFSNSRSEMNVSTLELGDSALYLCASSLSGTGTEAFFGQGTRLTVV.

This clone was counted a few times. The junction and the germline gene differ at one end; a read error may be behind it. The chain links TRBV4-2 to TRBJ2-7, with 8 bases identical to TRBD2. Germline V gene lookup returns CDR1 LGHNA and CDR2 YNFKEQ. There are 16 residues in the CDR3. CDR3 DNA: TGTGCCAGCAGCCAAGTCCCGGGACTAGTCTCCCACGAGCAGTACTTC. It is translated as CASSQVPGLVSHEQYF.

This chain joins TRBV5-1 and TRBJ2-7; TRBD1 agrees at 9 bases. Germline loops: CDR1 SGHRS, CDR2 YFSETQ. This CDR3 is built from 16 residues. The junction had 13 bases not matched to a gene; V was cut back by 4 bases and J by 5 bases. In nucleotides, the CDR3 is TGCGCCAGCAGCCTATACTCAGACAGGGGGAGGGACGAGCAGTACTTC. Translating gives CASSLYSDRGRDEQYF.

This rearrangement joins TRBV27 to TRBJ1-5, with a tentative D call TRBD1 (5 bases). In germline, CDR1 is MNHEY, CDR2 SMNVEV (reference sequence). This CDR3 region has 16 residues. V was shortened by 5 bases and J by 2 bases, with 16 bases between the two germline ends. CDR3 residues: CASSTVGVGGNQPQHF. The DNA for the CDR3 is TGTGCCAGCAGTACCGTGGGGGTAGGAGGCAATCAGCCCCAGCATTTT.

This clone appeared a single time. This sequence joins TRBV7-6 and TRBJ2-5; D is unclear. The CDR3 loop spans 14 amino acids. Trimming stripped 1 base from V and 4 bases from J, with 10 bases between. Germline CDR1 is SGHVS and CDR2 is FNYEAQ. The CDR3 DNA reads as TGTGCCAGCAGCTTAGTTCGTTCCTCAGAGACCCAGTACTTC. The encoded protein is CASSLVRSSETQYF.

The chain is built from TRBV7-6 and TRBJ1-5; 9 nucleotides align to TRBD1. The germline V gene has CDR1 SGHVS and CDR2 FNYEAQ. Unmatched junction bases numbered 8, after V lost 2 bases and J lost 6 bases. The CDR3 length is 16 residues. CDR3 DNA: TGTGCCAGCAGCTTAACCGGGACAGGGACGGGTCAGCCCCAGCATTTT. It yields the protein CASSLTGTGTGQPQHF.

The rearrangement links TRBV7-6 to TRBJ1-1, with D tentatively TRBD1 (5 bases). The germline V and J ends were trimmed by 1 base and 4 bases, with 13 bases remaining between them. The CDR3 consists of 15 residues. CDR1 and CDR2 from the germline V gene are SGHVS and FNYEAQ. The CDR3 loop reads CASSLVSGLATEAFF. The CDR3 region has the DNA TGTGCCAGCAGCTTAGTATCAGGGCTCGCCACTGAAGCTTTCTTT.

This chain uses TRBV7-8 with TRBJ1-1, with 7 bases identical to TRBD1. J lost 1 base, V lost 2 bases, and 4 bases had no gene match. Germline V gives CDR1 SGHVS, CDR2 FQNEAQ. The CDR3 sequence is 15 residues long. The CDR3 region is CASSLSGQRNTEAFF. The CDR3 DNA follows: TGTGCCAGCAGCTTATCGGGACAGCGGAACACTGAAGCTTTCTTT.

The rearrangement links TRBV4-3 to TRBJ2-6; 7 positions agree with TRBD1. This CDR3 contains 19 residues. The germline CDR1 and CDR2 sequences are LGHNA and YSLEER. With 4 bases clipped from V and 0 bases from J, the junction kept 12 bases outside the gene matches. CDR3 bases: TGCGCCAGCAGCCCAGACAGGGATTGGGGGCACTCTGGGGCCAACGTCCTGACTTTC. This codes for CASSPDRDWGHSGANVLTF.

The gene calls are TRBV7-3 and TRBJ2-3; maybe TRBD1 (6 bases). Germline-derived CDR1 and CDR2 are SGHTA and FQGTGA. Trimming cost V 4 bases and J 0 bases, with 11 bases left between them. There are 15 residues in the CDR3. CDR3 DNA: TGTGCCAGCAGCTCCTGGACAGCGAGCACAGATACGCAGTATTTT. This encodes CASSSWTASTDTQYF.

The V and J genes are TRBV27 and TRBJ2-7; possibly TRBD2 for D (6 bases). Germline CDR1 MNHEY, CDR2 SMNVEV (reference sequence). V shed 3 bases and J shed 6 bases, with 12 bases lying between them. The CDR3 sequence is 13 residues long. The CDR3 bases are TGTGCCAGCAGTTTTGGAGGGGTTAGCGAGCAGTACTTC. Amino acid sequence: CASSFGGVSEQYF.

This clone was seen only a few times. The chain uses TRBV19 and TRBJ2-4; D gene uncertain. Trimming removed 2 bases from V and 5 bases from J, with 7 bases in between. The CDR3 has 13 residues. Germline assignment: CDR1 LNHDA and CDR2 SQIVND (reference sequence). The CDR3 DNA sequence: TGTGCCAGTAGTATATACAGAGAAAACATTCAGTACTTC. This sequence encodes CASSIYRENIQYF.

This clone has only a few counts. One base away lies a much larger clone, so this may be a sequencing read error. The identical CDR3 is also encoded by other nucleotide sequences in the sample. The J gene is TRBJ2-1, the V gene TRBV9, with 7 bases aligning to TRBD2. J was trimmed by 11 bases and V by 3 bases; bases with no gene match: 17. Germline assignment: CDR1 SGDLS and CDR2 YYNGEE. The CDR3 loop spans 16 amino acids. CDR3: CASSALGRDYGRKQFF. The CDR3 DNA reads as TGTGCCAGCAGCGCTTTGGGGCGGGACTATGGGAGGAAGCAGTTCTTC.

The V call is TRBV27, the J call TRBJ2-7; D unresolved. CDR3 size: 12 residues. Germline CDR1 reads MNHEY; CDR2 reads SMNVEV (reference sequence). With 5 bases removed from V and 2 bases from J, the gap between germline ends came to 7 bases. The CDR3 DNA reads TGTGCCAGCAGTCCCGCGCCCTACGAGCAGTACTTC. Protein product: CASSPAPYEQYF.